The 24 T cell receptor beta chains below were found in one sample sequenced in a study of cytomegalovirus exposure and HLA in healthy donors. PCR primers comprised 60 Vbeta and 13 Jbeta primers. The protocol was immunoSEQ multiplex PCR, while the TCRdb copy is restricted to in-frame clones and leaves out a portion. The table lists 150,000 or so clones, around 75% of them singletons. Sequences were obtained from PBMCs. The receptors were gathered from a woman younger than 30 in good health and CMV-seronegative.

CDR3 sequence: CASSSSTDTQYF. In DNA, the CDR3 is TGTGCCAGCAGCTCTAGCACAGATACGCAGTATTTT. The chain carries TRBV7-2 and TRBJ2-3; D gene uncertain. The length of the CDR3 is 12 residues. Trimming stripped 4 bases from V and 0 bases from J, with 2 bases between. Germline V gene lookup returns CDR1 SGHTA and CDR2 FQGNSA.

The V and J genes are TRBV28 and TRBJ2-5; 7 bases align to TRBD2. This CDR3 region has 13 residues. V lost 7 bases to trimming and J lost 3 bases; unmatched junction nucleotides: 5. The germline CDR1 and CDR2 sequences are MDHEN and SYDVKM. Here the CDR3 reads CASTTSGEETQYF. CDR3 nucleotide sequence: TGTGCCAGCACCACCAGCGGGGAAGAGACCCAGTACTTC.

The chain has TRBV7-3 and TRBJ1-1; weak D call: TRBD1 (6 bases). The CDR3 runs to 12 residues. V gave up 8 bases and J gave up 4 bases, with 11 bases separating them. The germline V gene has CDR1 SGHTA and CDR2 FQGTGA. The CDR3 reads CASGGFGTEAFF. The CDR3, as DNA: TGTGCCAGCGGGGGCTTCGGCACTGAAGCTTTCTTT. Based on the CDR3 plus reference TRBV7-3 and TRBJ1-1, the full variable domain is GAGVSQTPSNKVTEKGKYVELRCDPISGHTALYWYRQSLGQGPEFLIYFQGTGAADDSGLPNDRFFAVRPEGSVSTLKIQRTERGDSAVYLCASGGFGTEAFFGQGTRLTVV.

This clone came up a few times. The junction departs from the called germline gene at one end, perhaps through a read error. Other DNA sequences in the sample encode the same CDR3. This chain joins TRBV7-2 and TRBJ1-1; perhaps TRBD1 as D (5 bases). CDR3 length equals 15 residues. The V gene's germline CDR1 is SGHTA and CDR2 FQGNSA. The chain's CDR3 is CASSQDRGRATEAFF. CDR3 in DNA: TGCGCCAGCAGCCAAGATAGGGGAAGGGCAACTGAAGCTTTCTTT.

J is TRBJ1-2 and V is TRBV7-2; 10 bases agree with TRBD1. The ends lost 3 bases at V and 7 bases at J; junction bases unmatched: 14. CDR1 SGHTA and CDR2 FQGNSA come from the germline V gene. The CDR3 extends over 17 amino acids. The CDR3, as DNA: TGTGCCAGCAGCTTCAACCCGGGGGACAGGGGTCTTGGTGGCTACACCTTC. Amino acid sequence: CASSFNPGDRGLGGYTF.

The chain combines TRBV25-1 with TRBJ1-2; 7 bases align to TRBD1. This CDR3 comprises 15 residues. Germline values: CDR1 MGHDK, CDR2 SYGVNS. J was trimmed by 7 bases and V by 4 bases; bases with no gene match: 12. The chain's CDR3 is CASSAHTTGNLGYTF. CDR3 nucleotides: TGTGCCAGCAGTGCCCATACGACAGGGAATCTTGGCTACACCTTC.

This clone appeared a few times. The chain joins TRBV7-6 to TRBJ1-2; no clear D gene. This CDR3 contains 18 residues. V lost 5 bases to trimming and J lost 2 bases, with 24 bases between them. Looked up from germline, CDR1 is SGHVS and CDR2 is FNYEAQ. The CDR3 DNA is TGTGCCAGCAGCCTACAACCCCCGGCCTGGGCGTTCAACTATGGCTACACCTTC. Translation gives CASSLQPPAWAFNYGYTF.

This chain joins TRBV2 and TRBJ1-1; D is possibly TRBD1 (6 bases). Trimming removed 8 bases from V and 1 base from J, with 17 bases in between. The CDR3 is made up of 15 amino acids. Germline-derived CDR1 and CDR2 are SNHLY and FYNNEI. The DNA for the CDR3 is TGTGCCAGCGCTACTACGGGACATCCGAACACTGAAGCTTTCTTT. Amino acid sequence: CASATTGHPNTEAFF. Full variable domain (remainder filled in from reference TRBV2 and TRBJ1-1): EPEVTQTPSHQVTQMGQEVILRCVPISNHLYFYWYRQILGQKVEFLVSFYNNEISEKSEIFDDQFSVERPDGSNFTLKIRSTKLEDSAMYFCASATTGHPNTEAFFGQGTRLTVV.

V usage is TRBV4-3 and J usage is TRBJ1-2; a possible D gene is TRBD1 (5 bases). V dropped 1 base and J dropped 4 bases, with 19 bases sitting between them. CDR1 and CDR2 from the germline V gene are LGHNA and YSLEER. CDR3 length equals 17 residues. The CDR3 nucleotides read TGCGCCAGCAGCCAAGGTAGGGGAGGGGAACCTGCCTATGGCTACACCTTC. This encodes CASSQGRGGEPAYGYTF.

The chain combines TRBV29-1 with TRBJ2-5, with D unclear. V was pared by 5 bases and J by 0 bases, with 7 bases between. In germline, CDR1 is SQVTM, CDR2 ANQGSEA. The CDR3 spans 12 residues. This chain's CDR3 is CSVMQYQETQYF. In DNA, the CDR3 is TGCAGCGTTATGCAGTACCAAGAGACCCAGTACTTC.

V and J are TRBV27 and TRBJ2-7; D gene unclear. The CDR3 has 14 amino acids. Trimming took off 4 bases at V and 0 bases at J, with 10 bases between the two ends. Per the germline V gene, CDR1 is MNHEY and CDR2 is SMNVEV (reference sequence). The CDR3 region is CASSSSGSSYEQYV. The CDR3 nucleotides read TGTGCCAGCAGTTCCTCGGGTAGCTCCTACGAGCAGTACGTC.

The chain employs TRBV6-5 and TRBJ2-3; D may be TRBD1 (6 bases). The ends were cut back, 5 bases at V and 1 base at J, with 10 bases in the middle. The V gene's germline CDR1 is MNHEY and CDR2 SVGAGI. This CDR3 contains 14 residues. CDR3 protein: CASSRAGGTDTQYF. In DNA, the CDR3 is TGTGCCAGCAGTAGGGCAGGGGGCACAGATACGCAGTATTTT.

Only a few counts were recorded for this clone. This chain joins TRBV14 and TRBJ1-1; possible D gene TRBD1, 5 bases. Deletions cut 4 bases from V and 7 bases from J, with 16 bases between. Per germline, CDR1 SGHDN and CDR2 FVKESK. This CDR3 is built from 14 residues. The CDR3 spells CASSRWGGDFEAFF. In DNA form, the CDR3 reads TGTGCCAGCAGCCGCTGGGGGGGGGACTTTGAAGCTTTCTTT.

V is TRBV7-8 and J is TRBJ1-2; unclear D gene. Germline values: CDR1 SGHVS, CDR2 FQNEAQ. The ends were cut back, 5 bases at V and 2 bases at J, with 9 bases in the middle. This CDR3 comprises 13 residues. CDR3 in DNA: TGTGCCAGCAGCCCTGACGGGAACTATGGCTACACCTTC. Encoded protein: CASSPDGNYGYTF.

The chain recombines TRBV5-4 with TRBJ2-1; TRBD1 matches 8 bases. V was clipped by 0 bases and J by 6 bases; unmatched bases: 11. The CDR3 is 17 amino acids. Germline CDR1 and CDR2: SGHNT and YYREEE (reference sequence). The CDR3 spells CASSLGTWTGNPNEQFF. DNA for the CDR3: TGTGCCAGCAGCTTGGGGACCTGGACAGGGAATCCCAATGAGCAGTTCTTC.

V usage is TRBV6-5 and J usage is TRBJ2-5; 9 nucleotides align to TRBD1. The DNA end lines up better with TRBJ2-7; the J call may be wrong. Germline-derived CDR1 and CDR2 are MNHEY and SVGAGI. The CDR3 sequence is 15 residues long. The CDR3: CASSYSTGGIDEQYF. The CDR3 bases are TGTGCCAGCAGTTACTCGACAGGGGGTATCGACGAGCAGTACTTC.

In DNA, the CDR3 is TGTGCCAGTAGTATACAGCCAGCGGGGGGCACAGATACGCAGTATTTT. Its protein is CASSIQPAGGTDTQYF. The rearrangement joins TRBV19 to TRBJ2-3, with 8 bases aligning to TRBD2. The ends lost 2 bases at V and 1 base at J; junction bases unmatched: 5. The CDR3 is made up of 16 amino acids. Per germline, CDR1 LNHDA and CDR2 SQIVND (reference sequence). The full variable domain, rest sourced from reference TRBV19 and TRBJ2-3, is DGGITQSPKYLFRKEGQNVTLSCEQNLNHDAMYWYRQDPGQGLRLIYYSQIVNDFQKGDIAEGYSVSREKKESFPLTVTSAQKNPTAFYLCASSIQPAGGTDTQYFGPGTRLTVL.

Here the CDR3 reads CASSLTGTAEAFF. DNA for the CDR3: TGTGCCAGCAGCTTAACTGGCACAGCTGAAGCTTTCTTT. The J gene is TRBJ1-1, the V gene TRBV7-3; the D is unclear. V was clipped by 0 bases and J by 6 bases, with 8 bases between them. This CDR3 has 13 amino acids. CDR1 is SGHTA and CDR2 is FQGTGA in the germline V gene. Looking up the rest from reference TRBV7-3 and TRBJ1-1 gives the full variable domain: GAGVSQTPSNKVTEKGKYVELRCDPISGHTALYWYRQSLGQGPEFLIYFQGTGAADDSGLPNDRFFAVRPEGSVSTLKIQRTERGDSAVYLCASSLTGTAEAFFGQGTRLTVV.

This clone was recorded a few times. The genes are TRBV5-8 and TRBJ1-2, with D possibly TRBD1 on 6 matching bases. CDR1 is SGHTS and CDR2 is YDEGEE in the germline V gene. This CDR3 is built from 15 residues. Trimming shortened V by 0 bases and J by 2 bases, and 11 bases separated the two germline ends. The CDR3 sequence is CASSLATGMNYGYTF. In DNA, the CDR3 is TGTGCCAGCAGCTTGGCTACAGGGATGAACTATGGCTACACCTTC.

For this clone: A junction boundary mismatches the germline segment, possibly from a read error. Other DNA sequences of this sample code for an identical CDR3. The rearrangement links TRBV5-1 to TRBJ2-7, with 8 positions matching TRBD1. Germline CDR1 reads SGHRS; CDR2 reads YFSETQ. The length of the CDR3 is 15 residues. CDR3 sequence (DNA): TGCGCCAGCAGCTCACCCGAGACAGGGGTTTACGAGCAGTATTTC. Translation gives CASSSPETGVYEQYF.

This clone was detected once. The V gene is TRBV6-1, the J gene TRBJ1-4, with 11 bases aligning to TRBD1. The CDR3 runs 15 residues. The V gene's germline CDR1 is MNHNS and CDR2 SASEGT. With V trimmed by 8 bases and J by 5 bases, 7 bases remained unmatched. The CDR3 DNA reads TGTGCCAGCCGGGACAGGGGGAACAGGAATGAAAAACTGTTTTTT. It specifies CASRDRGNRNEKLFF.

The CDR3 region is CASSYSGQGWTFF. The CDR3 nucleotides read TGTGCCAGCAGTTACTCAGGACAGGGGTGGACTTTCTTT. V and J are TRBV6-5 and TRBJ1-1, with 9 bases identical to TRBD1. With V trimmed by 0 bases and J by 12 bases, 5 bases remained unmatched. Germline CDR1 is MNHEY and CDR2 is SVGAGI. The CDR3 is 13 residues long.

This clone was picked up one time. This chain uses TRBV7-6 with TRBJ2-3; TRBD2 agrees at 9 bases. Germline values: CDR1 SGHVS, CDR2 FNYEAQ. The length of the CDR3 is 18 residues. V shed 2 bases, J shed 2 bases, and the junction held 11 bases outside the gene matches. As DNA, the CDR3 is TGTGCCAGCAGCTTAAGGCTAGCGGGGCCCCCTCACACAGATACGCAGTATTTT. This translates into CASSLRLAGPPHTDTQYF.

V is TRBV5-5 and J is TRBJ2-5, with D hard to call. The CDR3 extends over 13 amino acids. Germline V gives CDR1 SGHKS, CDR2 YYEKEE (reference sequence). V lost 1 base, J lost 10 bases, and 14 bases lay in between. The CDR3 DNA reads TGTGCCAGCAGCTTGCTCCTCGAGGTCTTCCAGTACTTC. Translating gives CASSLLLEVFQYF.